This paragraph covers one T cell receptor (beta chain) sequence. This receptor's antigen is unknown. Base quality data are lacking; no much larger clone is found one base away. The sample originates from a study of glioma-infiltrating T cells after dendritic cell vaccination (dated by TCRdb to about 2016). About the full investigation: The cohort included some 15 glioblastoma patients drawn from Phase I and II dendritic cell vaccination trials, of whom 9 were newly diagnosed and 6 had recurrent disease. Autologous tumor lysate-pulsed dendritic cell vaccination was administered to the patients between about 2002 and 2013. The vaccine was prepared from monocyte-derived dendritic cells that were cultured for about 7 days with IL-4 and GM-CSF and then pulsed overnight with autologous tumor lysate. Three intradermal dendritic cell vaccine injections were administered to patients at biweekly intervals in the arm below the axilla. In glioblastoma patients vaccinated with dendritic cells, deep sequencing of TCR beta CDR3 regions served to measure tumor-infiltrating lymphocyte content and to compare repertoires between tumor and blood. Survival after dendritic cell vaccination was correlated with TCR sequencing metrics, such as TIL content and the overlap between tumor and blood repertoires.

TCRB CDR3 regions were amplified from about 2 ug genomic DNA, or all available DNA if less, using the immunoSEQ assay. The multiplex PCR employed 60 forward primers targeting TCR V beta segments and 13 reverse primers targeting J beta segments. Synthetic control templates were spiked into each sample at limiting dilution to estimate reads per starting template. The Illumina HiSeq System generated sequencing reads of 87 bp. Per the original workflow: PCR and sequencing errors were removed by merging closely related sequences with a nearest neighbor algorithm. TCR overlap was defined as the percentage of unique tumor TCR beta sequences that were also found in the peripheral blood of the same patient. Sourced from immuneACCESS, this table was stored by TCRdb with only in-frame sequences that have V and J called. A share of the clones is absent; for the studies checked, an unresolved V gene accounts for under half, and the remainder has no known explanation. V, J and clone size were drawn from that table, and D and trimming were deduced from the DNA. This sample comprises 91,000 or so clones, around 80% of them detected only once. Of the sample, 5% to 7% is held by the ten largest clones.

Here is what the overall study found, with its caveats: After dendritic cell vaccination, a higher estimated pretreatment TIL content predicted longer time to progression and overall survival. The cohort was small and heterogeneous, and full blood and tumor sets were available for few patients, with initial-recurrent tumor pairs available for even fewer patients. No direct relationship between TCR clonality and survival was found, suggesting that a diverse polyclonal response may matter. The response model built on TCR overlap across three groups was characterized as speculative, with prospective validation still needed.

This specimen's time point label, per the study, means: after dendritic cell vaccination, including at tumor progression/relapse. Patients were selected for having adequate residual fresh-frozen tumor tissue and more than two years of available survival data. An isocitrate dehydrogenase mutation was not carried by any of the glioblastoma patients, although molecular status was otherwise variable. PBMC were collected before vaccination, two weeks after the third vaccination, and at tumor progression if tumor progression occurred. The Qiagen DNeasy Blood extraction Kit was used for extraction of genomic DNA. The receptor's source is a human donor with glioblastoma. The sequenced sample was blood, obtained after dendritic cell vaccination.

The CDR3 region has the sequence CASSLWAGTSYEQYF. The nucleotides are TGCGCCAGCAGCTTGTGGGCGGGGACTTCGTACGAGCAGTACTTC. The rearranged chain carries TRBV5-1 and TRBJ2-7; a weak D assignment points to TRBD2 (6 bases agree). The CDR3 runs 15 amino acids, cysteine and phenylalanine included. Here the CDR3 DNA is all that survives: 45 bases in frame from base 1. Relative to germline, V is 1 base shorter and J is 4 bases shorter, with 15 bases between their ends. CDR1 and CDR2 were assigned from the germline V gene as SGHRS and YFSETQ. With the rest looked up from the reference TRBV5-1 and TRBJ2-7 genes rather than sequenced, the full variable domain is KAGVTQTPRYLIKTRGQQVTLSCSPISGHRSVSWYQQTPGQGLQFLFEYFSETQRNKGNFPGRFSGRQFSNSRSEMNVSTLELGDSALYLCASSLWAGTSYEQYFGPGTRLTVT.